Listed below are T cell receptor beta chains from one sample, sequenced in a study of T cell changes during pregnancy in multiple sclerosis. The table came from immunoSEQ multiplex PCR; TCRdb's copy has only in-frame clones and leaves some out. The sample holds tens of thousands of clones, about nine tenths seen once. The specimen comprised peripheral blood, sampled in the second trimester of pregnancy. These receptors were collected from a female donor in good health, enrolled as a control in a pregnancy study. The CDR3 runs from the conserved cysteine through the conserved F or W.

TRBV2	CASSGQSYGYTF
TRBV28	CASSPSLETQYF
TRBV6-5	CASSYSAAGLGETQYF
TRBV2	CASSIATQGPGYTF
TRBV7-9	CASSLAQETSPLHF
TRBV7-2	CASSLRGNEYNEQFF
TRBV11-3	CASSFGPNREQFF
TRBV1	CTSSQRQGGEETQYF
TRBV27	CASSLSETGNTEAFF
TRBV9	CASRPLWTDEAFF
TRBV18	CASSPGTGGWPNTGELFF
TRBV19	CASSRGKAGGSHEQYF
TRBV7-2	CASSLRIGVGGEPQETQYF
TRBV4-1	CASSQAYRPGGPYNEQFF
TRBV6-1	CASSEPRQGLNEKLFF
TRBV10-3	CAIGGAKSTGELFF
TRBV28	CASTSGQGLVGYTF
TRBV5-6	CASSLGGRGNFYNEQFF
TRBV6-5	CASSSRSYEQYF
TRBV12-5	CASGATGDQAKNIQYF
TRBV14	CASSQVFGTPRANTEAFF
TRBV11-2	CASRSSGGALGTQYF
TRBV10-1	CANPDRPGYMNTEAFF
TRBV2	CASSRGRAGGRETQYF
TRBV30	CAWKAGFNTGELFF
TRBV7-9	CASGGTTDTQYF
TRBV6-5	CARGRNPVNTEAFF
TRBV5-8	CASSSTGNEQFF
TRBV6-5	CASRMGQYGYTF
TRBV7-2	CASSFLLEQYF
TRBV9	CASSAGTEYEQFF
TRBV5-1	CASSLAAGGQETQYF
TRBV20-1	CSGTARGSLHF
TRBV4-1	CASSLTSGAYNEQFF
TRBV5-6	CASSSSPGQLWGYTF
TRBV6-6	CASSYRRQAVSYEQYF
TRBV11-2	CASSLPSLAGGHEQFF
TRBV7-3	CASSLTGPGDTQYF
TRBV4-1	CASSQDQAFQETQYF
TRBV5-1	CASSCLPGQAPW
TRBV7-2	CASSPSVWGDNQPQHF
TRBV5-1	CASRQDPATNEKLFF
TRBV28	CASRVTGVEGYTF
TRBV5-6	CASNPRDSYEQYF
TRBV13	CASSLAGGGPEQYF
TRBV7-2	CASSLIGLAGGSTDTQYF
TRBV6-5	CASREAGVHYEQYF
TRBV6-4	CASSRSALASPTDTQYF
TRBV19	CASSMRAAGTDTQYF
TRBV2	CASSVGTEQFF
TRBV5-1	CASSLSGATGELFF
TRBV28	CASSSGTSGRKYYEQFF
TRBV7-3	CASSTLAMGTDTQYF